Presented here are 30 T cell receptor beta chains from one specimen sequenced in a study of identical twins. TCRdb re-derived calls from the 5' RACE reads in MiXCR, one entry per CDR3 protein. The sample lists 200,000 to 300,000 distinct CDR3 sequences; over 9.5% were seen once. The sequencing input was memory T cells sorted from blood. These receptors originate from a man over 45 in good health.

This clonotype was seen a few times. This chain uses TRBV20-1 with TRBJ2-2; D could derive from TRBD1 or TRBD2 (5 bases each). This CDR3 is built from 13 residues. V was clipped by 6 bases and J by 6 bases, with 14 bases between them. CDR1 and CDR2 from the germline V gene are DFQATT and SNEGSKA (reference sequence). The DNA of the CDR3 is TGCAGTGCCTTCGGGGACGGGCCCGGGGAGCTGTTTTTT. Translated, it gives CSAFGDGPGELFF.

This clonotype showed up just a few times. This chain uses TRBV4-3 with TRBJ1-2; tentatively, D is TRBD1 (5 bases). Trimming left V 0 bases short and J 7 bases short, with 9 bases between. Germline V lookup: CDR1 LGHNA, CDR2 YSLEER. This CDR3 contains 13 residues. The CDR3 sequence is CASSQEGDSGYTF. The CDR3 coding sequence is TGCGCCAGCAGCCAAGAAGGGGACTCTGGCTACACCTTC.

This clonotype was seen at least ten times. The chain recombines TRBV29-1 with TRBJ2-1; 10 positions agree with TRBD2. Unmatched junction bases numbered 10, after V lost 2 bases and J lost 0 bases. Germline values: CDR1 SQVTM, CDR2 ANQGSEA. This CDR3 spans 18 amino acids. The CDR3 sequence is CSVEIGTSVGSSYNEQFF. The CDR3 nucleotides are TGCAGCGTTGAAATAGGGACTAGCGTGGGGAGCTCCTACAATGAGCAGTTCTTC.

V gene TRBV5-1 combines with J gene TRBJ1-2; the match to TRBD1 covers 8 bases. This CDR3 has 14 amino acids. J gave up 8 bases and V 4 bases, and 10 bases lay outside the gene matches. Germline V gene sequence: CDR1 SGHRS, CDR2 YFSETQ. The CDR3 spells CASSGAGTGEGYTF. DNA of the CDR3: TGCGCCAGCAGCGGCGCCGGGACAGGCGAAGGCTACACCTTC.

At least ten counts were recorded for this clonotype. The chain carries TRBV20-1 and TRBJ2-5; D is ambiguous. Germline loops: CDR1 DFQATT, CDR2 SNEGSKA (reference sequence). This CDR3 contains 15 residues. V gave up 2 bases and J gave up 4 bases, with 17 bases separating them. In DNA form, the CDR3 reads TGCAGTGCTAGATCTCGTCGCGGCGCCCCAGAGACCCAGTACTTC. Translation gives CSARSRRGAPETQYF.

This clonotype was observed a few times. The V call is TRBV20-1, the J call TRBJ1-6; 12 positions match TRBD1. V shed 3 bases, J shed 14 bases, and the junction held 8 bases outside the gene matches. The CDR3 spans 14 residues. Germline assignment: CDR1 DFQATT and CDR2 SNEGSKA (reference sequence). The CDR3 nucleotides are TGCAGTGCTAGGAGGGACAGGGGGCCGGCGTCCCTCCACTTT. Translation gives CSARRDRGPASLHF.

This clonotype was counted ten times or more. The chain links TRBV5-1 to TRBJ2-1, with 7 bases matching TRBD2. Per the germline V gene, CDR1 is SGHRS and CDR2 is YFSETQ. The CDR3 runs 19 residues. Trimming at V came to 5 bases and at J to 0 bases, leaving 17 bases not matched to a gene. CDR3 nucleotides: TGCGCCAGCAGTTTCGATCGGCTAGCGGCCTTGAGCTCCTACAATGAGCAGTTCTTC. Translation gives CASSFDRLAALSSYNEQFF. Complete variable domain (other parts from reference TRBV5-1 and TRBJ2-1): KAGVTQTPRYLIKTRGQQVTLSCSPISGHRSVSWYQQTPGQGLQFLFEYFSETQRNKGNFPGRFSGRQFSNSRSEMNVSTLELGDSALYLCASSFDRLAALSSYNEQFFGPGTRLTVL.

The sample holds many counts of this clonotype. The rearrangement links TRBV24-1 to TRBJ2-5; D is unresolved. V was pared by 5 bases and J by 1 base, with 4 bases between. This CDR3 comprises 12 residues. The germline V gene has CDR1 KGHDR and CDR2 SFDVKD. CDR3 nucleotides: TGTGCCACCAGTGCTGCCCAAGAGACCCAGTACTTC. This codes for CATSAAQETQYF.

This clonotype occurred many times. The V gene is TRBV12-3 or TRBV12-4, the J gene TRBJ1-5; 7 positions match TRBD1. V was clipped by 6 bases and J by 3 bases; unmatched bases: 8. The CDR3 is made up of 15 amino acids. CDR3 amino acids: CASSTDRVSNQPQHF. As DNA, the CDR3 is TGTGCCAGCAGCACAGACAGGGTATCCAATCAGCCCCAGCATTTT.

This clonotype was counted between two and nine times. The chain couples TRBV18 to TRBJ2-3; D remains unclear. CDR1 is KGHSH, CDR2 LQKENI, per germline. The CDR3 length is 14 residues. Deletions cut 2 bases from V and 6 bases from J, with 12 bases between. CDR3 protein: CASSPLGMLDTQYF. CDR3 DNA: TGTGCCAGCTCACCATTGGGGATGCTGGATACGCAGTATTTT.

This clonotype was seen ten or more times. This rearrangement joins TRBV6-5 to TRBJ1-3; 10 bases are shared with TRBD1. V gave up 0 bases and J gave up 9 bases; unmatched junction bases: 8. Germline loops: CDR1 MNHEY, CDR2 SVGAGI. This CDR3 is built from 16 residues. CDR3 sequence (DNA): TGTGCCAGCAGTTACTCGACAGGGGGCTTGGGGGGCACCATATATTTT. Translated: CASSYSTGGLGGTIYF.

This clonotype was picked up many times. V gene TRBV27 combines with J gene TRBJ1-3; D is unresolved. The CDR3 consists of 16 residues. Germline values: CDR1 MNHEY, CDR2 SMNVEV (reference sequence). V was pared by 6 bases and J by 0 bases, with 15 bases between. The CDR3 DNA sequence: TGTGCCAGCAGCCCCTCCGGACGGGTCTCTGGAAACACCATATATTTT. This translates into CASSPSGRVSGNTIYF.

The chain's CDR3 is CASSLRDLYNEQFF. The CDR3 DNA reads TGTGCCAGCAGCCTCCGGGACCTCTACAATGAGCAGTTCTTC. V usage is TRBV7-2 and J usage is TRBJ2-1; D possibly matches TRBD1 or TRBD2 (5 bases each). The germline V gene has CDR1 SGHTA and CDR2 FQGNSA. V gave up 5 bases and J gave up 3 bases, with 11 bases separating them. The CDR3 sequence is 14 residues long.

This chain uses TRBV27 with TRBJ1-5; possible D gene TRBD1, 5 bases. The germline CDR1 and CDR2 sequences are MNHEY and SMNVEV (reference sequence). CDR3 length equals 12 residues. Trimming left V 2 bases short and J 8 bases short, with 7 bases between. The CDR3 coding sequence is TGTGCCAGCAGTTTAATAGGGGAGCCCCAGCATTTT. Translating it yields CASSLIGEPQHF.

There are many counts of this clonotype. The V call is TRBV5-1, the J call TRBJ2-1; no definite D call. The CDR3 is 16 amino acids. Trimming stripped 0 bases from V and 0 bases from J, with 10 bases between. CDR1 and CDR2 (germline): SGHRS, YFSETQ. The CDR3 DNA sequence: TGCGCCAGCAGCTTGGACTCCTCCGGCTCCTACAATGAGCAGTTCTTC. This codes for CASSLDSSGSYNEQFF.

This clonotype was counted only a few times. The J gene is TRBJ2-7, the V gene TRBV9; maybe TRBD1 (5 bases). Germline-derived CDR1 and CDR2 are SGDLS and YYNGEE. V was trimmed by 4 bases and J by 1 base, leaving 15 bases between them. The CDR3 runs to 15 residues. The CDR3 DNA reads as TGTGCCAGCAGCCCCAGGGCCCAGCTGTCCTACGAGCAGTACTTC. It codes for CASSPRAQLSYEQYF.

About this clonotype itself: A clone one base away is much larger, so this may be a read error. The chain employs TRBV20-1 and TRBJ2-5; D may be TRBD2 (6 bases). CDR1 DFQATT and CDR2 SNEGSKA come from the germline V gene (reference sequence). This CDR3 spans 16 amino acids. Here the CDR3 DNA reads TGCAGTGCTTTACCCCTACAACGGAGGGTTCATGAGACCCTGTACTTC. Amino acids: CSALPLQRRVHETLYF.

Many counts were recorded for this clonotype. The chain carries TRBV25-1 and TRBJ1-4; TRBD1 might be the D (6 bases). The V gene's germline CDR1 is MGHDK and CDR2 SYGVNS. Trimming cost V 5 bases and J 6 bases, with 19 bases left between them. The CDR3 length is 16 residues. CDR3 residues: CASSIRDTIGDEKLFF. The DNA of the CDR3 is TGTGCCAGCAGTATCCGGGACACCATCGGAGATGAAAAACTGTTTTTT.

The table lists this clonotype with many counts. Written as DNA, the CDR3 is TGTGCCAGCAGCTTGATGGACGGAGGTAGGAATCAGCCCCAGCATTTT. Its protein is CASSLMDGGRNQPQHF. The rearrangement uses TRBV7-2 and TRBJ1-5, with D unclear. The germline V gene has CDR1 SGHTA and CDR2 FQGNSA. CDR3 length equals 16 residues. V lost 3 bases and J 4 bases, leaving 16 bases between the germline ends.

The chain links TRBV20-1 to TRBJ1-6, with TRBD1 matching over 8 bases. The ends lost 2 bases at V and 7 bases at J; junction bases unmatched: 7. The germline V gene encodes CDR1 DFQATT and CDR2 SNEGSKA (reference sequence). The CDR3 consists of 15 residues. The CDR3 DNA is TGCAGTGCTAGAACCCGGACAGGGAGGAATTCACCCCTCCACTTT. Protein sequence: CSARTRTGRNSPLHF.

This clonotype turned up a few times. V usage is TRBV3-1 and J usage is TRBJ1-2; the D gene is possibly TRBD1 (5 bases). V lost 1 base and J lost 7, with 7 bases in between. Germline V gene lookup returns CDR1 LGHDT and CDR2 YNNKEL (reference sequence). This CDR3 contains 12 residues. The CDR3 DNA follows: TGTGCCAGCAGCCAAGGCAGGGTTGGCTACACCTTC. Protein sequence: CASSQGRVGYTF. Drawing the rest from reference TRBV3-1 and TRBJ1-2, the complete variable domain is DTAVSQTPKYLVTQMGNDKSIKCEQNLGHDTMYWYKQDSKKFLKIMFSYNNKELIINETVPNRFSPKSPDKAHLNLHINSLELGDSAVYFCASSQGRVGYTFGSGTRLTVV.

This clonotype was observed many times. The chain has TRBV9 and TRBJ2-3; tentatively, D is TRBD1 (5 bases). Germline V gene sequence: CDR1 SGDLS, CDR2 YYNGEE. V was shortened by 6 bases and J by 2 bases, with 10 bases between the two germline ends. This CDR3 has 13 residues. CDR3 in DNA: TGTGCCAGCACAGGGATCACCACAGATACGCAGTATTTT. This codes for CASTGITTDTQYF. Full variable domain (rest looked up from reference TRBV9 and TRBJ2-3): DSGVTQTPKHLITATGQRVTLRCSPRSGDLSVYWYQQSLDQGLQFLIQYYNGEERAKGNILERFSAQQFPDLHSELNLSSLELGDSALYFCASTGITTDTQYFGPGTRLTVL.

This clonotype was seen at least ten times. CDR3 coding DNA: TGCAGTGCTAGAGATATGGTGACAGGGGCTGATTCACCCCTCCACTTT. Its translation is CSARDMVTGADSPLHF. This chain joins TRBV20-1 and TRBJ1-6; 8 bases agree with TRBD1. Germline V lookup: CDR1 DFQATT, CDR2 SNEGSKA (reference sequence). The CDR3 consists of 16 residues. Unmatched junction bases numbered 9, after V lost 0 bases and J lost 8 bases.

This clonotype has at least ten counts. The chain is built from TRBV4-2 and TRBJ2-1, with 8 bases that match TRBD2. The CDR3 is 16 amino acids. With V trimmed by 3 bases and J by 6 bases, 10 bases remained unmatched. Germline assignment: CDR1 LGHNA and CDR2 YNFKEQ. Here the CDR3 reads CASSHQRDRGGNEQFF. CDR3 nucleotide sequence: TGTGCCAGCAGCCACCAGCGGGACCGGGGGGGCAATGAGCAGTTCTTC.

There are many counts of this clonotype. The J gene is TRBJ2-3, the V gene TRBV24-1; D possibly uses TRBD1 or TRBD2 (5 bases each). Trimming cost V 0 bases and J 2 bases, with 14 bases left between them. This CDR3 is 17 amino acids long. Germline lookup yields CDR1 KGHDR and CDR2 SFDVKD. The CDR3 DNA follows: TGTGCCACCAGTGATTTGCAGGGACCCCAGTCCACAGATACGCAGTATTTT. Translated: CATSDLQGPQSTDTQYF.

This clonotype was found a few times. The V gene is TRBV20-1, the J gene TRBJ1-5; D gene ambiguous. The CDR3 contains 14 residues. Germline V CDR1 and CDR2: DFQATT, SNEGSKA (reference sequence). V was shortened by 0 bases and J by 0 bases, with 6 bases between the two germline ends. The CDR3 DNA is TGCAGTGCTAGAGACAGCAATAGCAATCAGCCCCAGCATTTT. Protein product: CSARDSNSNQPQHF.

This clonotype appeared many times. V is TRBV15 and J is TRBJ2-5; D uncertain. CDR3 length: 12 amino acids. Germline CDR1 LNHNV, CDR2 YYDKDF (reference sequence). Trimming took off 0 bases at V and 5 bases at J, with 4 bases between the two ends. CDR3 amino acids: CATSREGETQYF. CDR3 coding DNA: TGTGCCACCAGCAGAGAAGGGGAGACCCAGTACTTC. Full variable domain (rest looked up from reference TRBV15 and TRBJ2-5): DAMVIQNPRYQVTQFGKPVTLSCSQTLNHNVMYWYQQKSSQAPKLLFHYYDKDFNNEADTPDNFQSRRPNTSFCFLDIRSPGLGDTAMYLCATSREGETQYFGPGTRLLVL.

This sequence joins TRBV3-1 and TRBJ2-3, with TRBD2 matching over 8 bases. The J segment lost 9 bases and the V segment lost 0 bases, leaving 8 bases of the junction unmatched. CDR1 LGHDT and CDR2 YNNKEL come from the germline V gene (reference sequence). The CDR3 is 15 residues long. The CDR3 reads CASSQDSRGEDTQYF. DNA of the CDR3: TGTGCCAGCAGCCAAGATTCGCGGGGGGAGGACACGCAGTATTTT.

The V gene is TRBV6-5, the J gene TRBJ1-6, with D maybe TRBD1 (5 bases). This CDR3 spans 12 amino acids. Germline V gene sequence: CDR1 MNHEY, CDR2 SVGAGI. With 5 bases removed from V and 16 bases from J, the gap between germline ends came to 15 bases. This CDR3 is CASSPLRGGLHF. The CDR3 nucleotides read TGTGCCAGCAGTCCCCTTCGCGGGGGGCTCCACTTT.

This clonotype was seen a few times. The chain uses TRBV6-2 or TRBV6-3 and TRBJ2-7; 12 nucleotides agree with TRBD1. The germline V gene has CDR1 MNHEY and CDR2 SVGEGT. This CDR3 is 14 amino acids long. Trimming at V came to 6 bases and at J to 7 bases, leaving 7 bases not matched to a gene. CDR3 amino acids: CASSPWDRGREQYF. The CDR3 DNA sequence: TGTGCCAGCAGCCCCTGGGACAGGGGGCGTGAGCAGTACTTC.